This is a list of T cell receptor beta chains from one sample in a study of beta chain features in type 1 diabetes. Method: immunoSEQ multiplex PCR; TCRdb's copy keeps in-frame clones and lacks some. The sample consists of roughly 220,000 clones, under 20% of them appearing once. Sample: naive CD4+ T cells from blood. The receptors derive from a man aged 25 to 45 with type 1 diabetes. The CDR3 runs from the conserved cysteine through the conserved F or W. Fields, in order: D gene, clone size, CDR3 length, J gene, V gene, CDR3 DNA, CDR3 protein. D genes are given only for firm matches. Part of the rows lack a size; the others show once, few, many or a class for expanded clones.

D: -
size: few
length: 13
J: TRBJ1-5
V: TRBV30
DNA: TGTGCCTGGAGGGGGACCTACAATCAGCCCCAGCATTTT
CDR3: CAWRGTYNQPQHF

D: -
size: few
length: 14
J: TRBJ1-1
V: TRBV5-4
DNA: TGTGCCAGCAGCCCCGGGATTCCTAACACTGAAGCTTTCTTT
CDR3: CASSPGIPNTEAFF

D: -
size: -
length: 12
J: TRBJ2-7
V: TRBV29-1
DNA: TGCAGCGTCTTGGACAGCTCCTACGAGCAGTACTTC
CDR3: CSVLDSSYEQYF

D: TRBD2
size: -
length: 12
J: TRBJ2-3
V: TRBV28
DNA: TGTGCCAGCAGTTTATCGAGACTAGCGCGTTATTTT
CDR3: CASSLSRLARYF

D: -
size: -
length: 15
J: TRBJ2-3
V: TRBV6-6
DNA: TGTGCCAGCAGTTACTCTCCGGGATCAGCGGATACGCAGTATTTT
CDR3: CASSYSPGSADTQYF

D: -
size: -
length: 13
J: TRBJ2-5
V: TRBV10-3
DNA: TGTGCCATCAGTGGCCAGGAGGATGAGACCCAGTACTTC
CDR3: CAISGQEDETQYF

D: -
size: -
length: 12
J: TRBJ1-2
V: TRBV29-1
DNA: TGCAGCGTTGAATCACATCAGGAAGTCTACACCTTC
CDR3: CSVESHQEVYTF

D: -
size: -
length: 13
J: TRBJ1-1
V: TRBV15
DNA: TGTGCCACCAGCAGATCGGTGAACACTGAAGCTTTCTTT
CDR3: CATSRSVNTEAFF

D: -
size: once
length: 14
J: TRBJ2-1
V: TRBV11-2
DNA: TGTGCCAGCAGCATCGGGCATCCCCCCAATGAGCAGTTCTTC
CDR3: CASSIGHPPNEQFF

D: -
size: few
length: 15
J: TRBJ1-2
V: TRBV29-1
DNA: TGCAGCGTTGAAGACGCGAACAACTACCAGAATGGCTACACCTTC
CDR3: CSVEDANNYQNGYTF

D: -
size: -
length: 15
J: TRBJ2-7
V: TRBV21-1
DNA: TGTGCCAGCAGCAAAGGCCGGGACAGGGGCTACGAGCAGTACTTC
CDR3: CASSKGRDRGYEQYF

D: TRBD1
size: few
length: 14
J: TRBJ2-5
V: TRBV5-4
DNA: TGTGCCAGCAGCCCGGGACAGCCTCAAGAGACCCAGTACTTC
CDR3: CASSPGQPQETQYF

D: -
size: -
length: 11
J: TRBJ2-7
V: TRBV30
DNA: TGTGCCTGGAGTGTATATCGCGAGCAGTACTTC
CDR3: CAWSVYREQYF

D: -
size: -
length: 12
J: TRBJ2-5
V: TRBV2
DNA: TGTGCCAGCGGAAGGGGAAGAGAGACCCAGTACTTC
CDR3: CASGRGRETQYF

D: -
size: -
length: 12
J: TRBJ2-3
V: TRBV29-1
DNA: TGCAGCGTTCTGCCAGCCACAGATACGCAGTATTTT
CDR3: CSVLPATDTQYF

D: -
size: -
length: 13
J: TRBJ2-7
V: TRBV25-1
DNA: TGTGCCAGCAGTAAGGGCAGCTTCTACGAGCAGTACTTC
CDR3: CASSKGSFYEQYF

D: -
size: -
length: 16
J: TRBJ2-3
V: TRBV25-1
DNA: TGTGCCAGCAGTGAATACAGGCGGAGCGGCACAGATACGCAGTATTTT
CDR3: CASSEYRRSGTDTQYF

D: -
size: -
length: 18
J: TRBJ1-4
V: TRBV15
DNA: TGTGCCACCAGCAGTCTCCTCCTCCGGACAGCCGCTAATGAAAAACTGTTTTTT
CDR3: CATSSLLLRTAANEKLFF

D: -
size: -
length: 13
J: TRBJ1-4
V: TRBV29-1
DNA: TGCAGCGTGGAAGGGGGGCAAAGGGAAAAACTGTTTTTT
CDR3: CSVEGGQREKLFF

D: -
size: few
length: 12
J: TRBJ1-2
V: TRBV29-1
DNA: TGCAGCGTTGTAGGCCCCTCGGAGGGCTACACCTTC
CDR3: CSVVGPSEGYTF

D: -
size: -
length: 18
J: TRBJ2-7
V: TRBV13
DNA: TGTGCCAGCAGCTTAGTTCTACTAAATGGGAGAGGGCCCTACGAGCAGTACTTC
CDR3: CASSLVLLNGRGPYEQYF

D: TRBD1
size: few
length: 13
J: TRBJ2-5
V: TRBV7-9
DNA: TGTGCCAGCAGGGGACAGGGTATGGAGACCCAGTACTTC
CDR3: CASRGQGMETQYF

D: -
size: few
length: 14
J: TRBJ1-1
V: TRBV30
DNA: TGTGCCCGGACCCTAGGGCCAGAGAACACTGAAGCTTTCTTT
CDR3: CARTLGPENTEAFF

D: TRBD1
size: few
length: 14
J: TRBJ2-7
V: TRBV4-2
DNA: TGTGCCAGCAGTTCCATCGGGACAGACTCCCGTCTGAACTTC
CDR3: CASSSIGTDSRLNF

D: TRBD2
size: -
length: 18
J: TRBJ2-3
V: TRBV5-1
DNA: TGCGCCAGCAGCCCTGGAGGACTAGCGGGAGGAGGGTCAGATACGCAGTATTTT
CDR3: CASSPGGLAGGGSDTQYF

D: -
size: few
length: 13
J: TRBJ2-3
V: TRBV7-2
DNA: TGTGCCAGCAGCTTAGCGGAGAGGGCAGCGCAGTATTTT
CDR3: CASSLAERAAQYF

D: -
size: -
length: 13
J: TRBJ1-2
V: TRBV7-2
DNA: TGTGCCAGCAGCCTTGAGGGGATCTATGGCTACACCTTC
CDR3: CASSLEGIYGYTF

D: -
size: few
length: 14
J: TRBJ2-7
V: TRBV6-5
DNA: TGTGCCAGCAGTTACTCTGGGACCAGGGTCGAGCAGTACTTC
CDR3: CASSYSGTRVEQYF

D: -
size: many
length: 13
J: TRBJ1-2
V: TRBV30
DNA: TGTGCCTGGAGTAGGCAGGTCAACTATGGCTACACCTTC
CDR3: CAWSRQVNYGYTF

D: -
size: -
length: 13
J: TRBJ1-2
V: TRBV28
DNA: TGTGCCAGCAGTTCGAGGAGGGCGGGCGGCTACACCTTC
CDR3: CASSSRRAGGYTF

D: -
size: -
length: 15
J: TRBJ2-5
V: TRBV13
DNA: TGTGCCAGCAGCTCCCGACAGGCGCTTCAAGAGACCCAGTACTTC
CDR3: CASSSRQALQETQYF